This entry lists 25 T cell receptor beta chains sequenced from one sample in a study of cytomegalovirus exposure and HLA in healthy donors. PCR was performed using 60 Vbeta and 13 Jbeta primers. Repertoires were generated with immunoSEQ multiplex PCR, while TCRdb's copy carries only in-frame clones and drops some. The table records more than 110,000 clones, 70% of them present only once. The sequenced sample was PBMCs. These receptor sequences come from a woman in her sixties in good health and CMV-seropositive.

The rearrangement uses TRBV18 and TRBJ1-5; 7 nucleotides align to TRBD1. Trimming took 3 bases from V and 5 from J; bases not matched to a gene: 7. CDR1 KGHSH and CDR2 LQKENI come from the germline V gene. The CDR3 is made up of 15 amino acids. The CDR3 here is CASSPQQGRDQPQHF. CDR3 sequence (DNA): TGTGCCAGCTCACCCCAACAGGGGAGAGATCAGCCCCAGCATTTT.

The rearrangement links TRBV15 to TRBJ1-5; D is ambiguous. The V end lost 0 bases, the J end lost 6 bases, and 15 bases lay between the germline ends. The V gene's germline CDR1 is LNHNV and CDR2 YYDKDF (reference sequence). The CDR3 has 16 residues. The CDR3 loop reads CATSRDPRSGGQPQHF. The CDR3 coding sequence is TGTGCCACCAGCAGAGATCCTAGGTCTGGCGGTCAGCCCCAGCATTTT.

This clone occurred a few times. The chain recombines TRBV19 with TRBJ1-5, with 11 bases fitting TRBD1. Germline CDR1 reads LNHDA; CDR2 reads SQIVND (reference sequence). The CDR3 runs 16 residues. Germline trimming cut 4 bases from V and 7 bases from J; bases unmatched to any gene: 9. For the CDR3, the DNA is TGTGCCAGTAGTAGGACCGGACAGGGGGCGATCCAGCCCCAGCATTTT. This gives the protein CASSRTGQGAIQPQHF.

The chain couples TRBV5-6 to TRBJ1-2; no definite D call. V shed 0 bases and J shed 6 bases, with 9 bases lying between them. CDR1 and CDR2 (germline): SGHDT, YYEEEE. This CDR3 is built from 13 residues. DNA for the CDR3: TGTGCCAGCAGCTTGGTAGGGAGTGATGGCTACACCTTC. This encodes CASSLVGSDGYTF.

J is TRBJ1-1 and V is TRBV5-1; D gene unclear. Germline CDR1 is SGHRS and CDR2 is YFSETQ. V lost 1 base and J lost 0, with 10 bases in between. The CDR3 runs to 15 residues. The CDR3 sequence is CASSLNGQLNTEAFF. The CDR3 DNA is TGCGCCAGCAGCTTGAATGGTCAGTTGAACACTGAAGCTTTCTTT.

This chain links TRBV7-2 with TRBJ2-3; 8 bases fit TRBD2. The CDR3 has 13 residues. The J segment lost 2 bases and the V segment lost 10 bases, leaving 5 bases of the junction unmatched. CDR1 and CDR2 (germline): SGHTA, FQGNSA. DNA for the CDR3: TGTGCCACTGCGGGAGGCCTCACAGATACGCAGTATTTT. It codes for CATAGGLTDTQYF.

The J gene is TRBJ2-3, the V gene TRBV27; D remains unclear. Trimming took 6 bases from V and 4 from J, leaving 8 bases between them. The germline V gene has CDR1 MNHEY and CDR2 SMNVEV (reference sequence). The CDR3 spans 12 residues. The DNA of the CDR3 is TGTGCCAGCAGCCAGGTGCCAGATACGCAGTATTTT. Translating it yields CASSQVPDTQYF.

The CDR3 reads CASSQVGQGADYGYTF. The CDR3 DNA reads TGCGCCAGCAGCCAAGTGGGACAGGGGGCGGACTATGGCTACACCTTC. V is TRBV4-1 and J is TRBJ1-2, with 12 bases fitting TRBD1. The CDR3 length is 16 residues. Per the germline V gene, CDR1 is MGHRA and CDR2 is YSYEKL. Germline trimming cut 1 base from V and 3 bases from J; bases unmatched to any gene: 3.

The CDR3 DNA sequence: TGTGCCAGCAGTGGGACAGTAATTAACACTGAAGCTTTCTTT. It translates to CASSGTVINTEAFF. V gene TRBV2 combines with J gene TRBJ1-1, with D possibly being TRBD1 (6 bases). The CDR3 is made up of 14 amino acids. Germline V gene sequence: CDR1 SNHLY, CDR2 FYNNEI. The V gene lost 4 bases and the J gene lost 2 bases, with 11 bases spanning the gap.

V usage is TRBV28 and J usage is TRBJ2-2; TRBD1 might be the D (6 bases). V was pared by 10 bases and J by 4 bases, with 13 bases between. The CDR3 contains 13 residues. Germline V gives CDR1 MDHEN, CDR2 SYDVKM. CDR3 amino acids: CATISGVTGELFF. DNA for the CDR3: TGTGCCACCATCTCAGGGGTCACCGGGGAGCTGTTTTTT.

V and J are TRBV2 and TRBJ2-3, with 9 bases matching TRBD1. CDR3 size: 15 residues. Germline assignment: CDR1 SNHLY and CDR2 FYNNEI. The J segment lost 4 bases and the V segment lost 1 base, leaving 3 bases of the junction unmatched. The CDR3 DNA reads as TGTGCCAGCAGTGAAGGGGACAGGGAACCAGATACGCAGTATTTT. Translated, it gives CASSEGDREPDTQYF.

The chain employs TRBV29-1 and TRBJ2-1; a possible D gene is TRBD2 (5 bases). V lost 5 bases and J lost 5, with 13 bases in between. The CDR3 is 13 amino acids. The germline V gene encodes CDR1 SQVTM and CDR2 ANQGSEA. CDR3 loop: CSVRSGAHNEQFF. For the CDR3, the DNA is TGCAGCGTTAGAAGCGGCGCTCACAATGAGCAGTTCTTC.

The V call is TRBV18, the J call TRBJ1-2, with D possibly matching TRBD1 (6 bases). The ends were cut back, 2 bases at V and 5 bases at J, with 12 bases in the middle. The length of the CDR3 is 14 residues. CDR1 is KGHSH, CDR2 LQKENI, per germline. The DNA for the CDR3 is TGTGCCAGCTCACCAGTTCAGGGGTCTTATGGCTACACCTTC. Protein sequence: CASSPVQGSYGYTF. The full variable domain, with the rest looked up from reference TRBV18 and TRBJ1-2, is NAGVMQNPRHLVRRRGQEARLRCSPMKGHSHVYWYRQLPEEGLKFMVYLQKENIIDESGMPKERFSAEFPKEGPSILRIQQVVRGDSAAYFCASSPVQGSYGYTFGSGTRLTVV.

The gene calls are TRBV28 and TRBJ1-2; 8 bases align to TRBD1. Germline trimming cut 5 bases from V and 7 bases from J; bases unmatched to any gene: 6. The CDR3 is 13 amino acids. In germline, CDR1 is MDHEN, CDR2 SYDVKM. CDR3 in DNA: TGTGCCAGCAGTCTAAGGACAGGGCTTGGCTACACCTTC. Its translation is CASSLRTGLGYTF.

The chain links TRBV28 to TRBJ1-5, with 8 positions matching TRBD1. Germline CDR1 reads MDHEN; CDR2 reads SYDVKM. J gave up 4 bases and V 2 bases, and 4 bases lay outside the gene matches. The CDR3 contains 15 residues. The CDR3 DNA reads TGTGCCAGCAGTTTACAGGGGGCAGGGAATCAGCCCCAGCATTTT. Amino acids: CASSLQGAGNQPQHF.

The chain employs TRBV7-9 and TRBJ1-1, with 11 bases that match TRBD1. With V trimmed by 5 bases and J by 7 bases, 6 bases remained unmatched. CDR1 and CDR2 (germline): SEHNR, FQNEAQ (reference sequence). CDR3 size: 14 residues. The CDR3 bases are TGTGCCAGCAGCCTAACCGGGACAGGGGGTGAAGCTTTCTTT. Its translation is CASSLTGTGGEAFF. Full variable domain (rest looked up from reference TRBV7-9 and TRBJ1-1): DTGVSQNPRHKITKRGQNVTFRCDPISEHNRLYWYRQTLGQGPEFLTYFQNEAQLEKSRLLSDRFSAERPKGSFSTLEIQRTEQGDSAMYLCASSLTGTGGEAFFGQGTRLTVV.

The chain's CDR3 is CASSLFSTEGPNTEAFF. CDR3 sequence (DNA): TGTGCCAGCAGTTTATTTTCGACGGAGGGCCCGAACACTGAAGCTTTCTTT. The rearrangement uses TRBV28 and TRBJ1-1, with unresolved D. V lost 1 base and J 1 base, leaving 16 bases between the germline ends. The CDR3 has 17 amino acids. Germline V gene lookup returns CDR1 MDHEN and CDR2 SYDVKM.

This clone was seen a few times. The chain uses TRBV5-8 and TRBJ2-3, with 10 nucleotides matching TRBD2. The CDR3 sequence is 15 residues long. Trimming cost V 4 bases and J 6 bases; bases outside gene matches: 8. CDR1 is SGHTS and CDR2 is YDEGEE in the germline V gene. CDR3 residues: CASSLSSGRMDTQYF. Here the CDR3 DNA reads TGTGCCAGCAGCCTGTCTAGCGGGAGAATGGATACGCAGTATTTT.

The rearrangement links TRBV5-4 to TRBJ1-1; TRBD1 is a possible D gene (6 bases). The CDR3 runs 15 residues. V lost 4 bases, J lost 1 base, and 14 bases lay in between. Germline loops: CDR1 SGHNT, CDR2 YYREEE (reference sequence). The CDR3 DNA reads as TGTGCCAGCAGCCCTAGGACAGTGGGGAACACTGAAGCTTTCTTT. Its translation is CASSPRTVGNTEAFF.

V and J are TRBV6-5 and TRBJ1-5, with unresolved D. V was clipped by 0 bases and J by 7 bases, with 10 bases between them. The CDR3 has 14 residues. Per the germline V gene, CDR1 is MNHEY and CDR2 is SVGAGI. CDR3 in DNA: TGTGCCAGCAGTTACTCGAGATCGTCCCAGCCCCAGCATTTT. Protein: CASSYSRSSQPQHF.

The chain joins TRBV28 to TRBJ1-3; D might be TRBD1 (6 bases). Germline V gene data show CDR1 as MDHEN and CDR2 as SYDVKM. This CDR3 has 15 amino acids. V was shortened by 6 bases and J by 1 base, with 13 bases between the two germline ends. The CDR3 sequence is CASSLTTGSGNTIYF. CDR3 nucleotide sequence: TGTGCCAGCAGCCTTACCACAGGGTCTGGAAACACCATATATTTT. Together with reference TRBV28 and TRBJ1-3, the CDR3 gives the full variable domain: DVKVTQSSRYLVKRTGEKVFLECVQDMDHENMFWYRQDPGLGLRLIYFSYDVKMKEKGDIPEGYSVSREKKERFSLILESASTNQTSMYLCASSLTTGSGNTIYFGEGSWLTVV.

This clone has just a few counts. The chain joins TRBV18 to TRBJ2-5; possible D gene TRBD2, 5 bases. CDR1 is KGHSH, CDR2 LQKENI, per germline. The CDR3 totals 15 residues. The V end lost 3 bases, the J end lost 5 bases, and 16 bases lay between the germline ends. The CDR3 loop reads CASSPSDPRGETQYF. For the CDR3, the DNA is TGTGCCAGCTCACCGTCGGACCCCCGAGGGGAGACCCAGTACTTC.

The gene calls are TRBV7-9 and TRBJ2-5, with D perhaps matching TRBD2 (6 bases). V was trimmed by 4 bases and J by 5 bases, leaving 17 bases between them. The CDR3 sequence is 15 residues long. Germline CDR1 SEHNR, CDR2 FQNEAQ (reference sequence). The CDR3 DNA reads as TGTGCCAGCAGCTCCCGGCGCCCGGGGGATGAGACCCAGTACTTC. As protein: CASSSRRPGDETQYF.

The chain recombines TRBV6-1 with TRBJ2-7, with no clear D. V was shortened by 3 bases and J by 3 bases, with 9 bases between the two germline ends. The CDR3 is 13 residues long. Germline V gene lookup returns CDR1 MNHNS and CDR2 SASEGT. CDR3 protein: CASSDTRSYEQYF. The DNA for the CDR3 is TGTGCCAGCAGTGACACCCGGAGCTACGAGCAGTACTTC.

This clone was seen just once. The rearrangement joins TRBV11-2 to TRBJ2-3; TRBD1 aligns across 11 bases. The V and J ends lost 2 bases and 2 bases, in that order; junction bases with no gene match: 3. This CDR3 is built from 16 residues. The germline V gene encodes CDR1 SGHAT and CDR2 FQNNGV. The CDR3 is CASSLRDRGFTDTQYF. CDR3 DNA: TGTGCCAGCAGCTTAAGGGACAGGGGGTTCACAGATACGCAGTATTTT.